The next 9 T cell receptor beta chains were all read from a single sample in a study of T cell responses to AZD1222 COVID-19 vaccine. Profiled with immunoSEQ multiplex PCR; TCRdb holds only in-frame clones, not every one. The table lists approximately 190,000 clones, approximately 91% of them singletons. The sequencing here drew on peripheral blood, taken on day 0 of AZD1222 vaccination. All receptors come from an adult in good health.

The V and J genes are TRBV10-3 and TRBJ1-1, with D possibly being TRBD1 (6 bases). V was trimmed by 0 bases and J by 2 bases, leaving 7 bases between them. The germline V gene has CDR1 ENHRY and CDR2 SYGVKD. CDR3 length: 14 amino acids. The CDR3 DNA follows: TGTGCCATCAGTGAGTCCAGGGGTAACACTGAAGCTTTCTTT. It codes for CAISESRGNTEAFF.

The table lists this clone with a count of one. CDR3 nucleotide sequence: TGTGCCAGCAGCCAATTGGCGGGGGTAGGCACAGATACGCAGTATTTT. Translating it yields CASSQLAGVGTDTQYF. The rearrangement links TRBV3-1 (or the pseudogene TRBV3-2) to TRBJ2-3; TRBD2 agrees at 7 bases. Germline V gene data show CDR1 as LGHDT and CDR2 as YNNKEL (reference sequence). Germline trimming cut 2 bases from V and 1 base from J; bases unmatched to any gene: 6. The CDR3 loop spans 16 amino acids.

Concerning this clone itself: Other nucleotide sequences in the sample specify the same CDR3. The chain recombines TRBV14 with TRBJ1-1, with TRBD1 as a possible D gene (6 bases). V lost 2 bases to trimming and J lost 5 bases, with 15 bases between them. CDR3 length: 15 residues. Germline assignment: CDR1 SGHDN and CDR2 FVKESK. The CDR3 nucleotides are TGTGCCAGCAGCCAAAACAGGGCCCTAGGGACTGAAGCTTTCTTT. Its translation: CASSQNRALGTEAFF. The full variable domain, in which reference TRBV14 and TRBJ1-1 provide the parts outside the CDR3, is EAGVTQFPSHSVIEKGQTVTLRCDPISGHDNLYWYRRVMGKEIKFLLHFVKESKQDESGMPNNRFLAERTGGTYSTLKVQPAELEDSGVYFCASSQNRALGTEAFFGQGTRLTVV.

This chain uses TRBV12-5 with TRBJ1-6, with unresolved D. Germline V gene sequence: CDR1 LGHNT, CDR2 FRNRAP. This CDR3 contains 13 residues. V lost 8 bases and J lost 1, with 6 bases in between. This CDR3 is CASWGSYNSPLHF. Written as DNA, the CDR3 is TGTGCTAGTTGGGGATCCTATAATTCACCCCTCCACTTT.

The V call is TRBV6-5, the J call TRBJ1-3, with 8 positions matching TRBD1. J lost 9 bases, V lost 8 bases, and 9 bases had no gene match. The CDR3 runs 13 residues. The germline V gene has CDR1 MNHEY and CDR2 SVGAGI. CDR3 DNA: TGTGCCAGCCGGGGACAGGCGGGGGGCACCATATATTTT. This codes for CASRGQAGGTIYF.

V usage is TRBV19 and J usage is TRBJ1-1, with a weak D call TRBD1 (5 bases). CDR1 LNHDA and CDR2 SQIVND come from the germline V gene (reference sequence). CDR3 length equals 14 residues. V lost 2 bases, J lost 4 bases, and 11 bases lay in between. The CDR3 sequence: CASSIRGIGTEAFF. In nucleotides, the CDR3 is TGTGCCAGTAGTATACGGGGGATCGGCACTGAAGCTTTCTTT.

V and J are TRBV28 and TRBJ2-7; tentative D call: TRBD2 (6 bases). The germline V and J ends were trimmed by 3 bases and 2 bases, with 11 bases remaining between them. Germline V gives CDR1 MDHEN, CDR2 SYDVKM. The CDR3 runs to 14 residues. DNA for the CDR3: TGTGCCAGCAGTTTGGAGGGGCTTACCTACGAGCAGTACTTC. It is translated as CASSLEGLTYEQYF.

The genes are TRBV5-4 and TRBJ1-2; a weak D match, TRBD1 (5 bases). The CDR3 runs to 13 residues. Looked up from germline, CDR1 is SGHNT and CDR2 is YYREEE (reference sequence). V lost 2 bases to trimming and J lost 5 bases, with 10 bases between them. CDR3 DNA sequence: TGTGCCAGCAGCTTTGGGGGAAATTATGGCTACACCTTC. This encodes CASSFGGNYGYTF.

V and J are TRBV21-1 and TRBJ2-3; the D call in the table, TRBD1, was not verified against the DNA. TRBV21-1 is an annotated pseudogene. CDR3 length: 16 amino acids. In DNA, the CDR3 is TGTGCCAGCAGCAAAGCGGGGGCCCTCCGGGCAGATACGCAGTATTTT. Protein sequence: CASSKAGALRADTQYF.